The subject of this entry is one T cell receptor beta chain. This clonotype was counted a few times. What this receptor recognizes is not known. Base-call qualities are not available, and no considerably larger clone is one nucleotide away. This entry comes from a study of blood T cells in healthy people across ages (dated by TCRdb to between 2015 and 2016). Concerning the study at large: In model experiments, template switching captured about one uniquely barcoded TCR beta cDNA molecule for every two T cells. To track age-related changes in TCR beta repertoire diversity, the study relied on deep sequencing normalized with unique cDNA molecular identifiers. Four age groups were formed from the donors: young (average 16 years), middle-aged (approximately 42), aged (roughly 56) and long-lived (roughly 88). To avoid experimental bias, donors of different ages were randomly spread across the sequencing lanes. The study analyzed two additional independent replicas of 1 million unique cDNA reads from the same blood draw for two donors, one aged 18 to 29 and one aged 80 or older. The study at large found these results: Conclusive comparison of naive and antigen-experienced compartments was prevented by the profiling of bulk unsorted PBMCs. Compared with the aged group, the long-lived group had more naive CD4+ T cells, fewer expanded clones and increased TCR diversity, suggesting age selection. Estimates of total diversity from one million sequenced T cells were regarded as lower bounds and underestimates. As age increased, observed TCR beta diversity per million T cells dropped in a roughly linear way, and a significant reduction was already evident by age 40. There was a strong correlation between observed TCR beta diversity and the percentage of naive T cells measured by flow cytometry. The CMV infection status of donors was not known, potentially confounding age-related changes in expanded clonotypes.

Systemically healthy Caucasian individuals from Russia, 35 to 50 in total and aged roughly 6 to 100 years, were included as donors. Each donor gave ten milliliters of peripheral blood, collected into EDTA-treated Vacutainer tubes. PBMCs were isolated by Ficoll-Paque density-gradient centrifugation, with at least 6 million obtained per sample. Trizol reagent was used to extract total RNA from PBMCs, with at least 6 micrograms per sample. For every donor, an aliquot of PBMCs went through flow cytometry to measure the percentages of naive CD45RAhigh/CD27high T cells. Its CDR3 holds 14 amino acids, cysteine through phenylalanine. The entry retains the CDR3 DNA only, 42 bases that are in frame from base 1. Library construction relied on 5' RACE. The listed sequencing device is Illumina HiSeq 2500. A second PCR of roughly 7 to 12 cycles was run with a J-beta primer mix and a sample-barcoded 5' primer. A template-switch 5' adaptor carrying 12 random nucleotides introduced a unique molecular identifier onto each TCR beta cDNA molecule. Each sample yielded at least 2.5 million CDR3-containing paired-end reads. First-strand cDNA was synthesized from all RNA with the Mint cDNA synthesis kit, primed by a TRBC-specific oligonucleotide. Following uracil-DNA glycosylase treatment, all cDNA underwent a first 18-cycle PCR with the universal primers M1SS and BC2_uni_R. Per the original workflow: Normalization of each sample was performed by random selection of 1 million high-quality reads, each carrying a distinct molecular identifier. Instead of being binned into consensus sequences, reads that shared molecular identifiers were thrown out. MiTCR, with a Q25 quality threshold and the strictest error-elimination algorithm, was used for CDR3 identification, clonotype clustering and error correction. A nonparametric unseen species model using Euler transformation provided a lower-bound estimate of total TCR beta diversity. Through fastp at Q25 and MiXCR, TCRdb rebuilt clones from the public reads, retaining in-frame beta chains. Rows are unified per CDR3 protein, each entry keeping the most common DNA and genes. For this entry, the V and J calls and clone size follow TCRdb and not the study's own pipeline. The sample table records about 1,800,000 distinct CDR3 sequences; roughly 27% of these occur just once. The ten largest clonotypes hold 7.7% of the sample.

This clonotype was sampled from a woman under 40 in good health. Material for sequencing was blood. The rearrangement joined TRBV12-3 or TRBV12-4 to TRBJ2-7, with 7 middle bases fitting TRBD1. The DNA matches TRBJ2-5 better at its end, which makes the J call doubtful. The base sequence is TGTGCCAGCAGGGACAAGGGCAGGGGGGAGACCCAGTACTTC. Translation gives CASRDKGRGETQYF.